This T cell receptor (beta chain) emerged from a study of cytomegalovirus exposure and HLA in healthy donors. Trimming removed 7 bases from V and 7 bases from J, with 13 bases in between. CDR1 and CDR2 (germline): MNHEY, SMNVEV (reference sequence). The CDR3 has 13 amino acids. In regard to this clone: Its antigen is undetermined.

Study-wide findings and caveats: Later analysis reportedly placed an Asian-associated ancestry cluster below the roughly 690-donor mean in N-insertions. Data from an earlier analysis indicated that most TCR beta V segments were productive either about 90% or about 30% of the time. When analyzed later, the rates of TCR association showed variation by HLA locus, with DRB1 the most and HLA-C the fewest.

Primers included in the PCR were 60 Vbeta and 13 Jbeta primers. Repertoires were generated with immunoSEQ multiplex PCR, while TCRdb's copy carries only in-frame clones and drops some. This table has approximately 290,000 clones, about 80% appearing once. Sequencing was done on a sample of PBMCs. The receptor was isolated from a girl aged 2 to 10 in good health and CMV-seronegative. The chain links TRBV27 to TRBJ2-2, with a weak D call TRBD1 (6 bases). The CDR3 spells CASKPQGIGELFF. The DNA for the CDR3 is TGTGCCAGCAAACCTCAGGGGATCGGGGAGCTGTTTTTT.